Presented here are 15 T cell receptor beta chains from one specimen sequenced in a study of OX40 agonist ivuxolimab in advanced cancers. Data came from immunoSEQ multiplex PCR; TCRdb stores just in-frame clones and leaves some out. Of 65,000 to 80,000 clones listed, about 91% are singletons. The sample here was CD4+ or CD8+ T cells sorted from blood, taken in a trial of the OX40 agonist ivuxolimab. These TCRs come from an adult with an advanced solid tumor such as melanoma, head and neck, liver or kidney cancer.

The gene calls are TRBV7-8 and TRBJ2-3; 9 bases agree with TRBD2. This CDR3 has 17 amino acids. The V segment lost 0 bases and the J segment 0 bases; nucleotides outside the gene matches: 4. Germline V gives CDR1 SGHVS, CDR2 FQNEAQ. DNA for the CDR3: TGTGCCAGCAGCTTAGCCAGACTAGCGGAAAGCACAGATACGCAGTATTTT. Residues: CASSLARLAESTDTQYF.

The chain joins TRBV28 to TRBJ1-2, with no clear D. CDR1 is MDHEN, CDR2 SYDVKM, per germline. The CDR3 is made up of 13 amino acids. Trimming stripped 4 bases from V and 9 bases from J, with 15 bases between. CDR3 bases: TGTGCCAGCAGTTCAATGAGGGCTTCCAGCTACACCTTC. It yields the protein CASSSMRASSYTF.

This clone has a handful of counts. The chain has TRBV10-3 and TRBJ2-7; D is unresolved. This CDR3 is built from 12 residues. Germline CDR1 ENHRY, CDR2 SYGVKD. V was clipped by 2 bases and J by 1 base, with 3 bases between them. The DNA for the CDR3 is TGTGCCATCAGTGAGGCTTCCTACGAGCAGTACTTC. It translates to CAISEASYEQYF.

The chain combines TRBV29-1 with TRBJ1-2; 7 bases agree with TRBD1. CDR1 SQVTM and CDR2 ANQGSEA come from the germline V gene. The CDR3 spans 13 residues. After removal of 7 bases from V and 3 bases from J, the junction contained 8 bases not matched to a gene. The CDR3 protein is CSGTTGLDYGYTF. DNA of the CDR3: TGCAGCGGGACGACAGGGCTCGACTATGGCTACACCTTC.

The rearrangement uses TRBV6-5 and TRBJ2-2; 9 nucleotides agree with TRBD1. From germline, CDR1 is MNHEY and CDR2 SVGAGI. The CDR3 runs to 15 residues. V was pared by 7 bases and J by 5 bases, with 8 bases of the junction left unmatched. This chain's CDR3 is CASTQGQGRTGELFF. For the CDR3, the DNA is TGTGCCAGCACCCAAGGACAGGGGAGAACCGGGGAGCTGTTTTTT.

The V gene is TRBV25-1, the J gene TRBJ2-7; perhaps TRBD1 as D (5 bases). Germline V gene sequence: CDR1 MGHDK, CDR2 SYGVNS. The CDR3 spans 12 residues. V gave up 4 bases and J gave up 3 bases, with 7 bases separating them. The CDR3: CASSGQFYEQYF. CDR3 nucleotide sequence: TGTGCCAGCAGTGGACAGTTCTACGAGCAGTACTTC.

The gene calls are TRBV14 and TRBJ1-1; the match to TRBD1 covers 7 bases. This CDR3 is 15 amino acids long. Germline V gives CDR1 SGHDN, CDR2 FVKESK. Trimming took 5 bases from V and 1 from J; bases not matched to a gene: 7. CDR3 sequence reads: CASSVAGGSNTEAFF. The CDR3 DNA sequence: TGTGCCAGCAGCGTAGCAGGGGGATCGAACACTGAAGCTTTCTTT.

In nucleotides, the CDR3 is TGTGCCAGTAGTGCAGGGACGTGGACTGAAGCTTTCTTT. Translated: CASSAGTWTEAFF. The V call is TRBV19, the J call TRBJ1-1; a weak D match, TRBD1 (5 bases). The CDR3 covers 13 residues. V lost 5 bases to trimming and J lost 5 bases, with 12 bases between them. Germline loops: CDR1 LNHDA, CDR2 SQIVND (reference sequence).

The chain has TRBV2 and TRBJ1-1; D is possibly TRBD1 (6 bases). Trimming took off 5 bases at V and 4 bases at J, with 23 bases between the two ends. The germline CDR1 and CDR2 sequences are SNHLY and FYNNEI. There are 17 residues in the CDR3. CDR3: CASSPTLTGGGLTEAFF. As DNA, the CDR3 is TGTGCCAGCAGTCCTACTCTGACAGGTGGGGGGCTCACTGAAGCTTTCTTT. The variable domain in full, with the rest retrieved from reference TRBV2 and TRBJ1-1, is EPEVTQTPSHQVTQMGQEVILRCVPISNHLYFYWYRQILGQKVEFLVSFYNNEISEKSEIFDDQFSVERPDGSNFTLKIRSTKLEDSAMYFCASSPTLTGGGLTEAFFGQGTRLTVV.

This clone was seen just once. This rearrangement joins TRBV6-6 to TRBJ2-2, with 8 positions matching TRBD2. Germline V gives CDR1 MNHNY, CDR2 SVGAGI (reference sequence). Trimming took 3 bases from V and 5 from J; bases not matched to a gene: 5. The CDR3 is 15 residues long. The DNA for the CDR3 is TGTGCCAGCAGTTATGGGGCTAGCGGGACCGGGGAGCTGTTTTTT. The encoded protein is CASSYGASGTGELFF.

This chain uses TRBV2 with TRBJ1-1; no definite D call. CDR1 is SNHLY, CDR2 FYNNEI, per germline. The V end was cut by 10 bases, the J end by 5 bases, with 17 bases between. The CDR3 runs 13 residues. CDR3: CAIEGRSWTEAFF. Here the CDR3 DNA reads TGTGCCATCGAGGGCCGGAGCTGGACTGAAGCTTTCTTT.

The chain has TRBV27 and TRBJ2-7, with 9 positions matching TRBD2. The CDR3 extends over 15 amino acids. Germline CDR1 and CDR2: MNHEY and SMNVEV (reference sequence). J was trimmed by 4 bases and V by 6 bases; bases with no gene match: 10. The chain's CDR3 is CASRDWASGNYEQYF. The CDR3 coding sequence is TGTGCCAGCAGAGATTGGGCTAGCGGGAATTACGAGCAGTACTTC.

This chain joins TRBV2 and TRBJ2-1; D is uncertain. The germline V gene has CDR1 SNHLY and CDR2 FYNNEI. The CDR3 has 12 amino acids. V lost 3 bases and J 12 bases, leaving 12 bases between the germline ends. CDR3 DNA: TGTGCCAGCAGTGAGGGTGTGGTGGGGCAGTTCTTC. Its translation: CASSEGVVGQFF.

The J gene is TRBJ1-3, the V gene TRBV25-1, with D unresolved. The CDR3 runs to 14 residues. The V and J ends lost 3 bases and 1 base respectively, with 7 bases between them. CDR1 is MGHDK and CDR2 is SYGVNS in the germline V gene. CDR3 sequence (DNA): TGTGCCAGCAGTGAGGAGAGATCTGGAAACACCATATATTTT. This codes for CASSEERSGNTIYF.

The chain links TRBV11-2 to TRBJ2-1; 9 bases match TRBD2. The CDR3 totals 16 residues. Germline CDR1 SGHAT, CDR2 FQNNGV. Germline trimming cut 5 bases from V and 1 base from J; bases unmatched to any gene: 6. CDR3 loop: CASSPQAGGSYNEQFF. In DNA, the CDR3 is TGTGCCAGCAGCCCACAGGCGGGGGGGTCCTACAATGAGCAGTTCTTC.